These 20 T cell receptor beta chains were all obtained from the same sample, sequenced in a study of T cells in Graves' hyperthyroidism and ophthalmopathy. From RNA transcripts, TCR beta CDR3 regions were amplified. First-round RT-PCR with HTBI primers amplified the TCR CDR3 region. TCRdb re-called the multiplex PCR reads with MiXCR, one entry per CDR3 protein. This sample carries approximately 430,000 distinct CDR3 sequences, approximately 15% of them seen once, and the ten largest clones take around 7%. Sequencing was done on a sample of blood. Source of these receptors: a woman aged 18-29 years with Graves' hyperthyroidism.

This clonotype was seen ten or more times. The chain couples TRBV7-8 to TRBJ1-4, with D unresolved. Trimming took off 4 bases at V and 7 bases at J, with 10 bases between the two ends. CDR1 is SGHVS and CDR2 is FQNEAQ in the germline V gene. CDR3 size: 13 residues. CDR3 in DNA: TGTGCCAGCAGCTCGAGGAGTGTTGAAAAACTGTTTTTT. It translates to CASSSRSVEKLFF.

The chain has TRBV2 and TRBJ2-5, with 14 bases identical to TRBD2. Germline-derived CDR1 and CDR2 are SNHLY and FYNNEI. The CDR3 covers 18 residues. Germline trimming cut 7 bases from V and 0 bases from J; bases unmatched to any gene: 10. CDR3: CASKSGLAGAEYQETQYF. The CDR3 DNA reads TGTGCCAGCAAGTCGGGACTAGCGGGGGCCGAGTACCAAGAGACCCAGTACTTC. Looking up the rest from reference TRBV2 and TRBJ2-5 gives the full variable domain: EPEVTQTPSHQVTQMGQEVILRCVPISNHLYFYWYRQILGQKVEFLVSFYNNEISEKSEIFDDQFSVERPDGSNFTLKIRSTKLEDSAMYFCASKSGLAGAEYQETQYFGPGTRLLVL.

This clonotype was observed many times. Written as DNA, the CDR3 is TGCGCCAGCACCCGGACGGTGGGGGCCTACGAGCAGTACTTC. This encodes CASTRTVGAYEQYF. The rearrangement uses TRBV5-1 and TRBJ2-7; D may correspond to TRBD1 or TRBD2 (5 bases each). CDR1 is SGHRS, CDR2 YFSETQ, per germline. The CDR3 is 14 amino acids. With 6 bases removed from V and 2 bases from J, the gap between germline ends came to 15 bases.

This clonotype came up many times. The gene calls are TRBV5-1 and TRBJ2-3; TRBD2 aligns across 7 bases. CDR3 length: 16 residues. The ends lost 7 bases at V and 0 bases at J; junction bases unmatched: 11. Germline values: CDR1 SGHRS, CDR2 YFSETQ. The CDR3 nucleotides read TGCGCCAGCCGCTGGCAGGCGGGGGTGAGCACAGATACGCAGTATTTT. This sequence encodes CASRWQAGVSTDTQYF.

This clonotype was seen many times. The V gene is TRBV24-1, the J gene TRBJ2-2, with 13 bases matching TRBD2. Germline CDR1 and CDR2: KGHDR and SFDVKD. V dropped 4 bases and J dropped 5; count of bases not matched to a gene: 15. CDR3 size: 20 residues. This CDR3 reads CATSDSPGLAGALGTGELFF. The DNA for the CDR3 is TGTGCCACCAGTGACTCTCCCGGACTAGCGGGAGCGTTGGGAACCGGGGAGCTGTTTTTT.

This clonotype was counted only a few times. The chain uses TRBV5-1 and TRBJ2-2; TRBD2 might be the D (5 bases). V was trimmed by 0 bases and J by 6 bases, leaving 15 bases between them. The germline V gene encodes CDR1 SGHRS and CDR2 YFSETQ. This CDR3 comprises 16 residues. The DNA of the CDR3 is TGCGCCAGCAGCTTGGCCGGGGATAATCTCGCCGGGGAGCTGTTTTTT. Translating gives CASSLAGDNLAGELFF.

This clonotype was counted at least ten times. Written as DNA, the CDR3 is TGTGCCAGCAGTTTAAAGCTCCCCGACAGGGAGACAGATACGCAGTATTTT. Translating it yields CASSLKLPDRETDTQYF. The chain combines TRBV27 with TRBJ2-3; TRBD1 matches 7 bases. The CDR3 runs 17 residues. Germline loops: CDR1 MNHEY, CDR2 SMNVEV (reference sequence). V dropped 2 bases and J dropped 3; count of bases not matched to a gene: 11.

This clonotype was seen ten or more times. CDR3: CASSAGTAHNEQFF. For the CDR3, the DNA is TGTGCCAGCAGTGCCGGGACAGCTCACAATGAGCAGTTCTTC. The chain links TRBV6-1 to TRBJ2-1; 7 bases match TRBD1. This CDR3 is 14 amino acids long. Germline assignment: CDR1 MNHNS and CDR2 SASEGT. V trimming: 4 bases; J trimming: 5 bases; junction bases outside the gene matches: 5.

This clonotype showed up many times. The chain has TRBV2 and TRBJ2-3, with a possible D match to TRBD2 (6 bases). Deletions cut 3 bases from V and 0 bases from J, with 7 bases between. The CDR3 has 14 residues. Per the germline V gene, CDR1 is SNHLY and CDR2 is FYNNEI. CDR3 coding DNA: TGTGCCAGCAGTGAGGGACTTAGCACAGATACGCAGTATTTT. This codes for CASSEGLSTDTQYF.

V and J are TRBV28 and TRBJ2-7; 9 nucleotides agree with TRBD2. V was clipped by 1 base and J by 3 bases; unmatched bases: 4. CDR3 size: 15 residues. In germline, CDR1 is MDHEN, CDR2 SYDVKM. The CDR3 reads CASSLSASGNYEQYF. The CDR3 coding sequence is TGTGCCAGCAGTTTATCGGCTAGCGGGAACTACGAGCAGTACTTC. The variable domain in full, completed from reference TRBV28 and TRBJ2-7, reads DVKVTQSSRYLVKRTGEKVFLECVQDMDHENMFWYRQDPGLGLRLIYFSYDVKMKEKGDIPEGYSVSREKKERFSLILESASTNQTSMYLCASSLSASGNYEQYFGPGTRLTVT.

In its sample, this clonotype was seen a few times. The V and J genes are TRBV7-6 and TRBJ2-3; 14 bases are shared with TRBD2. The CDR3 covers 15 residues. The germline V gene has CDR1 SGHVS and CDR2 FNYEAQ. The V segment lost 5 bases and the J segment 6 bases; nucleotides outside the gene matches: 4. CDR3 nucleotides: TGTGCCAGCAGCCGACTAGCGGGAGGGGAGGATACGCAGTATTTT. It is translated as CASSRLAGGEDTQYF. Looking up the rest from reference TRBV7-6 and TRBJ2-3 gives the full variable domain: GAGVSQSPRYKVTKRGQDVALRCDPISGHVSLYWYRQALGQGPEFLTYFNYEAQQDKSGLPNDRFSAERPEGSISTLTIQRTEQRDSAMYRCASSRLAGGEDTQYFGPGTRLTVL.

This clonotype was detected ten times or more. This sequence joins TRBV7-2 and TRBJ2-1; 8 positions agree with TRBD2. This CDR3 is built from 14 residues. V shed 4 bases and J 7 bases; nucleotides not matched to a gene: 6. Germline CDR1 SGHTA, CDR2 FQGNSA. The CDR3 DNA reads as TGTGCCAGCAGCTCGACCTCTAGCGGGAATGAGCAGTTCTTC. Amino acid sequence: CASSSTSSGNEQFF.

The chain employs TRBV12-3 or TRBV12-4 and TRBJ1-4, with no clear D. CDR3 size: 15 residues. The V end lost 5 bases, the J end lost 0 bases, and 10 bases lay between the germline ends. The CDR3 reads CASSPNRATNEKLFF. The CDR3 DNA reads TGTGCCAGCAGTCCCAACAGAGCAACTAATGAAAAACTGTTTTTT.

This clonotype came up many times. The chain joins TRBV7-8 to TRBJ1-1, with no clear D. The CDR3 is 13 amino acids. Germline values: CDR1 SGHVS, CDR2 FQNEAQ. V was pared by 2 bases and J by 1 base, with 5 bases between. As DNA, the CDR3 is TGTGCCAGCAGCTTATTGAGGAACACTGAAGCTTTCTTT. Encoded protein: CASSLLRNTEAFF.

This clonotype has a count of ten or more. The V and J genes are TRBV11-1 and TRBJ2-7, with 14 bases fitting TRBD2. Germline loops: CDR1 SGHAT, CDR2 FQDESV (reference sequence). The CDR3 has 16 amino acids. V lost 4 bases, J lost 7 bases, and 9 bases stayed unmatched. CDR3 sequence reads: CASSSPGLAGVGEQYF. CDR3 bases: TGTGCCAGCAGCTCACCGGGACTAGCGGGAGTCGGGGAGCAGTACTTC.

The chain uses TRBV20-1 and TRBJ2-3; perhaps TRBD2 as D (6 bases). V lost 6 bases and J 0 bases, leaving 16 bases between the germline ends. The CDR3 consists of 15 residues. Germline V CDR1 and CDR2: DFQATT, SNEGSKA (reference sequence). CDR3 loop: CSARRASASTDTQYF. CDR3 DNA sequence: TGCAGTGCCCGGCGGGCTAGCGCGAGCACAGATACGCAGTATTTT.

In this sample, this clonotype turned up many times. The chain combines TRBV20-1 with TRBJ2-3; 11 nucleotides line up with TRBD2. The CDR3 has 15 residues. Trimming removed 5 bases from V and 8 bases from J; junction bases left unmatched: 12. Germline CDR1 and CDR2: DFQATT and SNEGSKA (reference sequence). In DNA, the CDR3 is TGCAGTGCTGTCGAAGGACTAGCGGGTCCGGCTACGCAGTATTTT. It translates to CSAVEGLAGPATQYF.

A few counts support this clonotype. The chain joins TRBV7-2 to TRBJ2-7, with 8 bases matching TRBD2. The V gene end was trimmed by 7 bases and the J gene end by 3 bases; junction bases not matched to a gene: 11. The V gene's germline CDR1 is SGHTA and CDR2 FQGNSA. The CDR3 consists of 15 residues. CDR3 residues: CASTPSGGSLYEQYF. The DNA for the CDR3 is TGTGCCAGCACTCCCTCGGGGGGGAGCCTCTACGAGCAGTACTTC. Full variable domain (missing parts from reference TRBV7-2 and TRBJ2-7): GAGVSQSPSNKVTEKGKDVELRCDPISGHTALYWYRQSLGQGLEFLIYFQGNSAPDKSGLPSDRFSAERTGGSVSTLTIQRTQQEDSAVYLCASTPSGGSLYEQYFGPGTRLTVT.

For this clonotype: Germline and junction disagree at one end, which may indicate a read error. The chain uses TRBV19 and TRBJ2-7; 7 bases align to TRBD1. The CDR3 sequence is 16 residues long. The germline CDR1 and CDR2 sequences are LNHDA and SQIVND (reference sequence). CDR3 DNA sequence: TGTGCCGGTAGTACCCTCAGGGGGTCGGCCTCCTACGAGCAGTACTTC. Residues: CAGSTLRGSASYEQYF.

This clonotype occurred many times. The chain links TRBV3-1 to TRBJ1-2; D may be TRBD1 (5 bases). The V and J ends lost 5 bases and 7 bases respectively, with 14 bases between them. Germline lookup yields CDR1 LGHDT and CDR2 YNNKEL (reference sequence). This CDR3 region has 13 residues. As DNA, the CDR3 is TGTGCCAGCAGCGACGGGGGATTGGGTGGCTACACCTTC. Protein: CASSDGGLGGYTF. Combining the CDR3 with reference TRBV3-1 and TRBJ1-2 gives the whole variable domain DTAVSQTPKYLVTQMGNDKSIKCEQNLGHDTMYWYKQDSKKFLKIMFSYNNKELIINETVPNRFSPKSPDKAHLNLHINSLELGDSAVYFCASSDGGLGGYTFGSGTRLTVV.